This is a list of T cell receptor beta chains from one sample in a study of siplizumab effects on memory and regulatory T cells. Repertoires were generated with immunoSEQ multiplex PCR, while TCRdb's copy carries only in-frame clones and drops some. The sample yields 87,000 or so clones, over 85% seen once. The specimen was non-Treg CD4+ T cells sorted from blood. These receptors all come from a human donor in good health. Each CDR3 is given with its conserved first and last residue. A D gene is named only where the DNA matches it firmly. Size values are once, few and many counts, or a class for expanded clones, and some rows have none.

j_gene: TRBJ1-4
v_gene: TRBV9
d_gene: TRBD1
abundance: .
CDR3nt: TGTGCCAGCAGCGCAGGCCAGGGGGCGCCTATTAGTGAAAAACTGTTTTTT
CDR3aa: CASSAGQGAPISEKLFF

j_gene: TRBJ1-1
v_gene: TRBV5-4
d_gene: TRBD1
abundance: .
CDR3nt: TGTGCCAGCAGCACCCCCCAGGGGGCTGGAACTGAAGCTTTCTTT
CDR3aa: CASSTPQGAGTEAFF

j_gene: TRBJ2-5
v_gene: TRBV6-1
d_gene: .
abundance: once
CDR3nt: TGTGCCAGCAGTACAACCCCAGGAAGACAAGAGACCCAGTACTTC
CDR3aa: CASSTTPGRQETQYF

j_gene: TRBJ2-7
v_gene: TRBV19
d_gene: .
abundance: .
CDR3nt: TGTGCCAGTAGTTCTCAGAAGGGTTCCTACGAGCAGTACTTC
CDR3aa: CASSSQKGSYEQYF

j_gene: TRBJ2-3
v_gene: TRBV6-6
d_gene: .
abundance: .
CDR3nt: TGTGCCAGCAGTCGGGGAGATACGCAGTATTTT
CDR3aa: CASSRGDTQYF

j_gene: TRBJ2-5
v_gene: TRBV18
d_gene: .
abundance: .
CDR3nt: TGTGCCAGCTCACCACCGATGGGCCTGGGAGAGACCCAGTACTTC
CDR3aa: CASSPPMGLGETQYF

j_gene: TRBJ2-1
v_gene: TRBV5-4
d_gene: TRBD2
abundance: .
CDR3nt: TGTGCCAGCAGCTGGGGGGGGAACTCCTACAATGAGCAGTTCTTC
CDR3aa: CASSWGGNSYNEQFF

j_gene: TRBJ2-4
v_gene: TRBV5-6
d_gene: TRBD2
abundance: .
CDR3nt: TGTGCCAGCAGCTTCCGACTAGCGAGTGCCAAAAACATTCAGTACTTC
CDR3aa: CASSFRLASAKNIQYF

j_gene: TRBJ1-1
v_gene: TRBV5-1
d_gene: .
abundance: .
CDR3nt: TGCGCCAGCAGCTTGTCTGGGAGGACAAACACTGAAGCTTTCTTT
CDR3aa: CASSLSGRTNTEAFF

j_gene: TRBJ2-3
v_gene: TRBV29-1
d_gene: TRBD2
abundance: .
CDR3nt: TGCAGCGTACACGGGACTAACACAGATACGCAGTATTTT
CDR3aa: CSVHGTNTDTQYF

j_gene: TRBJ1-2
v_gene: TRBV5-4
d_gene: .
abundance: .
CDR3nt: TGTGCCAGCAGCTTGAGGCAGGGTGGTGGCTACACCTTC
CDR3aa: CASSLRQGGGYTF

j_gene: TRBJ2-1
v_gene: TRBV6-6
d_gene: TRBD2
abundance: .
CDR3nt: TGTGCCAGCAGTTACAGCGGGGGGGCCCACAATGAGCAGTTCTTC
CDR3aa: CASSYSGGAHNEQFF

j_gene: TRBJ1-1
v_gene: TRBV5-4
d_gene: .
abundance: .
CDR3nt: TGTGCCAGCAGCTTTGGGGCTCAGAACACTGAAGCTTTCTTT
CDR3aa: CASSFGAQNTEAFF

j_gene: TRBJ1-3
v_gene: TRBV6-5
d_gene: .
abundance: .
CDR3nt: TGTGCCAGCAGTTACCAGCGATACTCTGGAAACACCATATATTTT
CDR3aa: CASSYQRYSGNTIYF

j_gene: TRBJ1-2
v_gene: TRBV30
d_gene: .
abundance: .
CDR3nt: TGTGCCTGGAGTGTATTTCCAGGGGCGGAGGGCTACACCTTC
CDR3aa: CAWSVFPGAEGYTF

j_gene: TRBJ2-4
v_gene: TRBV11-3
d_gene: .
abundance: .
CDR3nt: TGTGCCAGCAGCTCCCAGACAGAAAGCAGGGAAAAAAACATTCAGTACTTC
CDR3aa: CASSSQTESREKNIQYF

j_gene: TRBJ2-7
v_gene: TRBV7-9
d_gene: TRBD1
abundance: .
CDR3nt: TGTGCCAGCAGTGCGGGACAGGGGATCCAGCAGTACTTC
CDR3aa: CASSAGQGIQQYF

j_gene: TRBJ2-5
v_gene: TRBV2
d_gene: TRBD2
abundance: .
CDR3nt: TGTGCCAGCAGTGAACAACTAGCGGGTGCCCAAGAGACCCAGTACTTC
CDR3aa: CASSEQLAGAQETQYF

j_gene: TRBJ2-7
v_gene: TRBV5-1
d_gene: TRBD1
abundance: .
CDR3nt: TGCGCCAGCAGCTTGGGGGGACAGACTACGCAGTACTTC
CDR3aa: CASSLGGQTTQYF